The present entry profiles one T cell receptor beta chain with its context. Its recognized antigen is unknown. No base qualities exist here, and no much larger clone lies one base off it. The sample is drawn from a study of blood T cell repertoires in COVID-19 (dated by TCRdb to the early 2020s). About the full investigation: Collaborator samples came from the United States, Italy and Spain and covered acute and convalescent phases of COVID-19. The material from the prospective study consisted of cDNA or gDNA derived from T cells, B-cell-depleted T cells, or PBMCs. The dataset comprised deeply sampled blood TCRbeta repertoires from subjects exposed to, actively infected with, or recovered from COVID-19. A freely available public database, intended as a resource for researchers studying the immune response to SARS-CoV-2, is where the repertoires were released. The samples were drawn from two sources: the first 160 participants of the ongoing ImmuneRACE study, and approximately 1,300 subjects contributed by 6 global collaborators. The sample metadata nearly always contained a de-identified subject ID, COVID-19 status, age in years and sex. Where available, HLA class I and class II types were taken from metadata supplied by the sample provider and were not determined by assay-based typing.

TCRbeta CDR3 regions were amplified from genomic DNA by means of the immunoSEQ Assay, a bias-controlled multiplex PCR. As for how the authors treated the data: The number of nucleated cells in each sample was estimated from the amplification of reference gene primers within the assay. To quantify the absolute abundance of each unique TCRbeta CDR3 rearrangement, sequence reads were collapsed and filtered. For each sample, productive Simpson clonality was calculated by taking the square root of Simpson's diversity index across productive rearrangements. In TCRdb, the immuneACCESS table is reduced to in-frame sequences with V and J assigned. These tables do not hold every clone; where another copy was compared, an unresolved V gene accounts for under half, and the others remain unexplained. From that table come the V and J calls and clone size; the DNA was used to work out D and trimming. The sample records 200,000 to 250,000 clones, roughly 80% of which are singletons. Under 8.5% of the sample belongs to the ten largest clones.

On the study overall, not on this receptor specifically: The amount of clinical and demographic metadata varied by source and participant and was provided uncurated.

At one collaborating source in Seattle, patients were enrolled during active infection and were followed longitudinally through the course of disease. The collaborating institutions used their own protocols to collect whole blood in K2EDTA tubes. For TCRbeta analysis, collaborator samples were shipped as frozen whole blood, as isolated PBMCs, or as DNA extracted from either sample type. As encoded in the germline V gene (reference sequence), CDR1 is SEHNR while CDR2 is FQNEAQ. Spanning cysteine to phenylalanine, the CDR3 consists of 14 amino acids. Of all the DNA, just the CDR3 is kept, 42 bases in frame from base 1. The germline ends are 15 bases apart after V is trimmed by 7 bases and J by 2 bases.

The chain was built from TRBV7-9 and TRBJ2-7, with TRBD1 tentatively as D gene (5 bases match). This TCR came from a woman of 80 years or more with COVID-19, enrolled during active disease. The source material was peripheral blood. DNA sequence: TGTGCCAGCACGCCGTACATGGGGCCCTACGAGCAGTACTTC. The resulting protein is CASTPYMGPYEQYF.